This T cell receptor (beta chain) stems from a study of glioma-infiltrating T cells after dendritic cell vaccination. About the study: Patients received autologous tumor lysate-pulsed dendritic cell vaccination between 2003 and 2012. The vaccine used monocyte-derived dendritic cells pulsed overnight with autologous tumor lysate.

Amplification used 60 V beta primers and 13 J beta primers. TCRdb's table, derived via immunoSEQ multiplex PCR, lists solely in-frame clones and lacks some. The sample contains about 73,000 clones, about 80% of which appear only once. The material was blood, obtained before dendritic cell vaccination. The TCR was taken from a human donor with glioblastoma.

The CDR3 DNA reads TGTGCCAGCAGTCGCGAAGTAGTGGGGTTAGGGGCGCAGTATTTT. Protein sequence: CASSREVVGLGAQYF. The chain uses TRBV27 and TRBJ2-3; D is perhaps TRBD1 (5 bases). CDR3 length: 15 amino acids. V shed 5 bases and J shed 10 bases, with 22 bases lying between them. Germline V gives CDR1 MNHEY, CDR2 SMNVEV (reference sequence).